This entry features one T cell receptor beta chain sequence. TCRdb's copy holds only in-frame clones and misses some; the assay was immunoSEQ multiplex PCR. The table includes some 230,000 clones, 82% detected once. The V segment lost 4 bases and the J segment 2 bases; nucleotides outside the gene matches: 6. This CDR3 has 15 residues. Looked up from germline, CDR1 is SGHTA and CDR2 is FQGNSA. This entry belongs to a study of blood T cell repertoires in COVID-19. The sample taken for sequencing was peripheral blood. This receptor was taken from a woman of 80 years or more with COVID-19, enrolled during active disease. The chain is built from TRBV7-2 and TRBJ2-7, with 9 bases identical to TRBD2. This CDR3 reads CASSYPGTSTYEQYF. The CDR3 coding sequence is TGTGCCAGCAGCTACCCCGGGACTAGCACCTACGAGCAGTACTTC. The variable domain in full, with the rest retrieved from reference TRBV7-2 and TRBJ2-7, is GAGVSQSPSNKVTEKGKDVELRCDPISGHTALYWYRQSLGQGLEFLIYFQGNSAPDKSGLPSDRFSAERTGGSVSTLTIQRTQQEDSAVYLCASSYPGTSTYEQYFGPGTRLTVT.